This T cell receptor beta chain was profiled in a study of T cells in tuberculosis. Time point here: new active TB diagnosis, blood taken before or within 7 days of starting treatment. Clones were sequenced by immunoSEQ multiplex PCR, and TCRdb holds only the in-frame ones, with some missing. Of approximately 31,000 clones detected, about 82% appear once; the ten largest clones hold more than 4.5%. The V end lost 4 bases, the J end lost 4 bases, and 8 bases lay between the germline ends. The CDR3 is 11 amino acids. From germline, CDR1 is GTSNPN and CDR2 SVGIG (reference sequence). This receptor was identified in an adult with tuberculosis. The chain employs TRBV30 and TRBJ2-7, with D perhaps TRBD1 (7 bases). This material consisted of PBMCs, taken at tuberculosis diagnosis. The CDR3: CAWTGGYEQYF. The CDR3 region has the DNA TGTGCCTGGACAGGGGGGTACGAGCAGTACTTC.